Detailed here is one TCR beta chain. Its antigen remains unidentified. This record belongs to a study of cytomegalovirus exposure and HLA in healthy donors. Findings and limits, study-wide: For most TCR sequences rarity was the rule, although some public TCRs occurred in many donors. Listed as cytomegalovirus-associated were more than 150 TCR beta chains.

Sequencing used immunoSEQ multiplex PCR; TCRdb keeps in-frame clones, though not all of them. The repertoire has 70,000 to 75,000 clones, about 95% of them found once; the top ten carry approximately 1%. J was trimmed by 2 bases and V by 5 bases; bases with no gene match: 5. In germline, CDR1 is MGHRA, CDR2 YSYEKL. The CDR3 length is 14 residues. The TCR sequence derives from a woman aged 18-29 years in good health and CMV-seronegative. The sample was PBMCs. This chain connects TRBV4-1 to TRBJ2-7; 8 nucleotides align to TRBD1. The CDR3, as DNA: TGCGCCAGCAGCTCTATGACAGGGGCCTACGAGCAGTACTTC. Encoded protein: CASSSMTGAYEQYF.